This T cell receptor (beta chain) was retrieved from a study of vaccination effects on CD4 cells after COVID-19 (dated by TCRdb to 2021 to 2024). Context from the whole study: Post-vaccine samples across the study were collected a median of 72 days after the second dose, with a range of 14 to 241. The study compared SARS-CoV-2 spike-specific CD4+ TCR repertoires before and after mRNA vaccination in COVID-19 convalescent patients and infection-naive vaccine recipients. Altogether, approximately 10 COVID-19 convalescent patients and a handful of SARS-CoV-2-naive healthy vaccine recipients made up the full study. Cultures from other donors in the study were sequenced with the Oncomine TCR Beta short-read assay on an Illumina iSeq 100. Study-wide conclusions, independent of this receptor: Limitations of the study were the small number of convalescent patients and the absence of early post-infection timepoints. Clones induced by infection and clones induced by vaccination both contracted markedly at late timepoints after vaccination, which fits with T cell responses waning over time. Among healthy vaccine recipients, nearly all vaccine-induced clones were SARS-CoV-2 mono-reactive, and just 1 of 255 was cross-reactive with common cold coronaviruses.

In the ViraFEST assay, PBMC were stimulated with viral peptide pools, and antigen-specific CD4+ T cell clonotypes were then identified by expansion using TCR sequencing. After around 11 days of culture, CD4+ T cells were isolated with the EasySep CD4+ T cell isolation kit. Participants received two doses of either the BNT162b2 or the mRNA-1273 mRNA SARS-CoV-2 vaccine. None of the healthy vaccine recipients had a prior SARS-CoV-2 infection, which was confirmed by nucleocapsid antibody tests that came back negative both before and after vaccination. Over 1.5 million PBMC per well were cultured with approximately 10 ug/ml peptides in IMDM containing approximately 4.6% human AB serum, about 10 IU/ml IL-2 and gentamicin. Half of the culture medium was replaced with fresh IL-2-containing medium on days 3 and 7. Each peptide stimulation condition was cultured in triplicate wells unless otherwise noted. Using Ficoll-Paque Plus gradient centrifugation, PBMC were separated from whole blood and then either used fresh or cryopreserved at -140C. The spike proteins of SARS-CoV-2 and of the common cold coronaviruses HCoV-NL63, HCoV-OC43 and HCoV-229E were spanned by overlapping peptide pools. The QIAamp micro DNA kit was used to extract genomic DNA from the cultured CD4+ T cells.

In regard to this clone: The clone's antigen remains unknown. It has no much larger one-base neighbor in the sample; base qualities were not kept.

Library preparation was by the immunoSEQ multiplex PCR assay. DNA from the cultured and isolated CD4+ T cells underwent TCR beta CDR3 sequencing. The original methods were these. Non-productive TCR sequences were removed, reads were trimmed to the CDR3 region, and CDR3s of at least 7 amino acids were retained. The MANAFEST web app was used to pick out antigen-specific clonotypes by comparing their expansion in peptide wells with that in reference cultures. To be called positive, a clone needed expansion at FDR<0.05 compared with the reference and with all other wells, an odds ratio greater than 5, and a frequency greater than 0.1% in two replicate wells. Cross-reactive clonotypes were defined as significantly expanded in SARS-CoV-2 spike wells and in at least one common cold coronavirus spike condition. Levenshtein distance calculated with the stringdist R package was used to assess CDR3 similarity, and unrooted trees were constructed with ape in R 3.6.1. Here the immuneACCESS table is served through TCRdb, limited to in-frame sequences with V and J called. Missing clones are a known gap in these copies; in checked studies unresolved V genes cover under half, and the rest lacks a known reason. V, J and clone size derive from that table, while D and trimming were established from the DNA sequence. The sample table shows around 81,000 clones, and more than 60% are seen once. The biggest ten clones account for about 1% of the sample.

Sequenced material: CD4+ T cells from PBMCs cultured with HCoV-OC43 spike peptides, taken after COVID-19 vaccination. Interpreted using the paper, the cell subset or site label stands for: HCoV-OC43 spike overlapping peptide pool stimulation. The clonotype comes from a human donor who received a COVID-19 vaccine.

The nucleotide sequence is TGTGCCAGCTCACCATCGACTAGCCCTAGCACAGATACGCAGTATTTT. The encoded protein is CASSPSTSPSTDTQYF. This receptor chain uses TRBV18 and TRBJ2-3; TRBD2 fits 7 bases in the junction. CDR3 length: 16 amino acids, cysteine to phenylalanine. CDR3 DNA is the only sequence kept; it has 48 bases, read in frame from the first base. V has 2 bases trimmed and J has 0 bases trimmed; junction bases matching no gene number 5. CDR1 and CDR2 (KGHSH, LQKENI) derive from the germline V gene.